These 14 T cell receptor beta chains came from one sample sequenced in a study of blood T cell repertoires in COVID-19. Some clones are missing from TCRdb's copy, which holds only in-frame ones; the method was immunoSEQ multiplex PCR. The sample contains some 74,000 clones, more than 75% of which appear only once. The sample was peripheral blood. The receptors here all came from a human donor in a cohort sampled during active COVID-19.

The chain employs TRBV18 and TRBJ2-3; 9 positions agree with TRBD1. The CDR3 spans 17 residues. The J segment lost 3 bases and the V segment lost 3 bases, leaving 10 bases of the junction unmatched. Germline CDR1 is KGHSH and CDR2 is LQKENI. DNA for the CDR3: TGTGCCAGCTCACCCAAGGGACAGGGTGTTCCTACAGATACGCAGTATTTT. This translates into CASSPKGQGVPTDTQYF. Supplemented by reference TRBV18 and TRBJ2-3, the full variable domain reads NAGVMQNPRHLVRRRGQEARLRCSPMKGHSHVYWYRQLPEEGLKFMVYLQKENIIDESGMPKERFSAEFPKEGPSILRIQQVVRGDSAAYFCASSPKGQGVPTDTQYFGPGTRLTVL.

This rearrangement joins TRBV6-5 to TRBJ1-1; the match to TRBD1 covers 8 bases. Germline CDR1 and CDR2: MNHEY and SVGAGI. The CDR3 is 13 amino acids. V shed 5 bases and J 11 bases; nucleotides not matched to a gene: 10. The CDR3 protein is CASSRTTDRVAFF. CDR3 bases: TGTGCCAGCAGTCGAACCACGGACAGGGTGGCTTTCTTT.

This clone was recorded once. V and J are TRBV5-1 and TRBJ1-2; 8 bases are shared with TRBD1. The CDR3 has 14 amino acids. Germline V CDR1 and CDR2: SGHRS, YFSETQ. Trimming took 4 bases from V and 7 from J; bases not matched to a gene: 9. DNA of the CDR3: TGCGCCAGCAGCCTTATCCAGGGGGCCAGTGGCTACACCTTC. Encoded protein: CASSLIQGASGYTF.

The V call is TRBV4-1, the J call TRBJ2-3; 8 bases agree with TRBD1. The CDR3 is 15 amino acids. V lost 5 bases and J lost 3; bases outside the gene matches: 7. The germline CDR1 and CDR2 sequences are MGHRA and YSYEKL. CDR3 DNA sequence: TGCGCCAGCAGCGCCGAGGACAGGGAGACAGATACGCAGTATTTT. Protein: CASSAEDRETDTQYF.

V usage is TRBV7-2 and J usage is TRBJ1-1, with no clear D. V dropped 11 bases and J dropped 5 bases, with 18 bases sitting between them. The CDR3 spans 13 residues. CDR1 and CDR2 (germline): SGHTA, FQGNSA. CDR3 loop: CAGAAGLGTEAFF. As DNA, the CDR3 is TGTGCCGGCGCAGCGGGGTTGGGTACTGAAGCTTTCTTT.

The chain employs TRBV7-2 and TRBJ2-7, with a possible D match to TRBD2 (5 bases). Germline CDR1 SGHTA, CDR2 FQGNSA. The V end was cut by 2 bases, the J end by 3 bases, with 11 bases between. The CDR3 extends over 14 amino acids. CDR3 residues: CASSLTSSYYEQYF. In DNA, the CDR3 is TGTGCCAGCAGCTTAACTTCTAGCTACTACGAGCAGTACTTC.

DNA of the CDR3: TGTGCCAGCAGCACACACCTTCGTACAGGGAAGTTCTCCTACAATGAGCAGTTCTTC. Translated: CASSTHLRTGKFSYNEQFF. V usage is TRBV5-4 and J usage is TRBJ2-1; D may be TRBD1 (6 bases). CDR3 length equals 19 residues. Germline V gives CDR1 SGHNT, CDR2 YYREEE (reference sequence). V was pared by 4 bases and J by 0 bases, with 23 bases between.

The J gene is TRBJ2-2, the V gene TRBV18; 10 bases fit TRBD2. V lost 3 bases and J lost 3; bases outside the gene matches: 13. From germline, CDR1 is KGHSH and CDR2 LQKENI. This CDR3 contains 19 residues. CDR3 bases: TGTGCCAGCTCACCGGGGACAGGCTGGACTAGCGGCGACACCGGGGAGCTGTTTTTT. It codes for CASSPGTGWTSGDTGELFF.

This chain joins TRBV11-3 and TRBJ2-1, with 7 bases identical to TRBD2. V shed 5 bases, J shed 2 bases, and the junction held 3 bases outside the gene matches. The length of the CDR3 is 14 residues. Germline-derived CDR1 and CDR2 are SGHNT and YENEEA. The CDR3 DNA reads as TGTGCCAGCAGCGGGCGGGAGACCTACAATGAGCAGTTCTTC. Translated: CASSGRETYNEQFF.

The rearrangement links TRBV23-1 to TRBJ2-3; no reliable D call. TRBV23-1 is noted as an ORF with a role that remains uncertain. The CDR3 loop spans 15 amino acids. V was clipped by 1 base and J by 1 base, with 9 bases between them. The CDR3, as DNA: TGCGCCAGCAGTCAATACGTACTCCGCACAGATACGCAGTATTTT. Amino acid sequence: CASSQYVLRTDTQYF.

This clone was found a few times. The CDR3 spells CASRTHGGPEAFF. For the CDR3, the DNA is TGTGCCAGCAGAACACACGGCGGTCCTGAAGCTTTCTTT. The chain is built from TRBV12-3 or TRBV12-4 and TRBJ1-1; no firm D call. The CDR3 has 13 amino acids. V shed 6 bases and J shed 6 bases, with 14 bases lying between them.

This chain connects TRBV29-1 to TRBJ2-3; weak D call: TRBD1 (5 bases). The germline V gene encodes CDR1 SQVTM and CDR2 ANQGSEA. V lost 3 bases and J lost 6, with 10 bases in between. The CDR3 extends over 12 amino acids. In nucleotides, the CDR3 is TGCAGCGTTGATAAAGGGGATGATACGCAGTATTTT. As protein: CSVDKGDDTQYF.

The rearrangement joins TRBV4-3 to TRBJ2-7; 7 positions agree with TRBD1. Germline trimming cut 0 bases from V and 3 bases from J; bases unmatched to any gene: 8. This CDR3 is 16 amino acids long. The germline gives CDR1 LGHNA, CDR2 YSLEER. CDR3 residues: CASSQDVMGQIYEQYF. CDR3 nucleotide sequence: TGCGCCAGCAGCCAAGATGTAATGGGACAGATCTACGAGCAGTACTTC.

This chain links TRBV9 with TRBJ2-1; TRBD2 aligns across 10 bases. Germline V lookup: CDR1 SGDLS, CDR2 YYNGEE. Germline trimming cut 3 bases from V and 4 bases from J; bases unmatched to any gene: 10. This CDR3 spans 17 amino acids. The CDR3 DNA is TGTGCCAGCAGCGCCTCCTCTAGCGGGAGTCGGTACAATGAGCAGTTCTTC. Its protein is CASSASSSGSRYNEQFF.